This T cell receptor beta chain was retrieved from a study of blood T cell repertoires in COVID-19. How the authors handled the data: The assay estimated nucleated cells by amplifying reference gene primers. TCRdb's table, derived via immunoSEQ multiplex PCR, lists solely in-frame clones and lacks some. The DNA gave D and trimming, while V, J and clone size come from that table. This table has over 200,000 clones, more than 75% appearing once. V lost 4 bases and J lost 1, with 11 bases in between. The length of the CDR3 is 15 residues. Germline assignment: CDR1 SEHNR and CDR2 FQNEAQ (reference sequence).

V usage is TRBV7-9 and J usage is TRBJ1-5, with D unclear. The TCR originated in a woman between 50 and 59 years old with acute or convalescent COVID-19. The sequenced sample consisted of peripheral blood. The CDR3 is CASSSAGRSNQPQHF. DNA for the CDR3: TGTGCCAGCAGCTCGGCAGGTCGGAGCAATCAGCCCCAGCATTTT.